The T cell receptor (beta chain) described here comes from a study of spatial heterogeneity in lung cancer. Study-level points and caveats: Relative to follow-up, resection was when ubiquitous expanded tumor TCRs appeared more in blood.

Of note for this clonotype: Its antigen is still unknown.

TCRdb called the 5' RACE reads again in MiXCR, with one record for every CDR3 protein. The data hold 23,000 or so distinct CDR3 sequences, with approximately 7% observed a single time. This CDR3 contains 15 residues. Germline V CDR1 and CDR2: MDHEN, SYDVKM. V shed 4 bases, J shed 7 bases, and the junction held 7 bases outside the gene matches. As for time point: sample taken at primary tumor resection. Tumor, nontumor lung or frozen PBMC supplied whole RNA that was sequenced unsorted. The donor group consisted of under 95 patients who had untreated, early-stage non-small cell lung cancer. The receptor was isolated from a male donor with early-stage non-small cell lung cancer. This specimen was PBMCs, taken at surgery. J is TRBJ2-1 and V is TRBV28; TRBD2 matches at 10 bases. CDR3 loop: CASSYQRGGRNEQFF. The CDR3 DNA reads TGTGCCAGCAGTTACCAGCGGGGGGGGAGGAATGAGCAGTTCTTC.